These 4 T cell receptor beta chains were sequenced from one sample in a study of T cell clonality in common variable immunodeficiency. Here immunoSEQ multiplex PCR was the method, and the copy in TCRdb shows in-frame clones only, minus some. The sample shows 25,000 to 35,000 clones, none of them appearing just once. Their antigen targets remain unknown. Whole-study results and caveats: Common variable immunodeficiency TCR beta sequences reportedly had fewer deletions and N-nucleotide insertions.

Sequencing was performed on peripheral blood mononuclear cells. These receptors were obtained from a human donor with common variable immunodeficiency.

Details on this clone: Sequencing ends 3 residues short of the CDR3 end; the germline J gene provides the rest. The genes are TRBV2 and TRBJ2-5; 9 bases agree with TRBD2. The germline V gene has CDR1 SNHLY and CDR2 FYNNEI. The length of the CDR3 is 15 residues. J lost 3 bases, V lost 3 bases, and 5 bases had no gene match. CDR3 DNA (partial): TGTGCCAGCAGTGAGGCGGGGGGGCCTAAAGAGACC. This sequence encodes CASSEAGGPKET. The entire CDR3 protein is CASSEAGGPKETQYF.

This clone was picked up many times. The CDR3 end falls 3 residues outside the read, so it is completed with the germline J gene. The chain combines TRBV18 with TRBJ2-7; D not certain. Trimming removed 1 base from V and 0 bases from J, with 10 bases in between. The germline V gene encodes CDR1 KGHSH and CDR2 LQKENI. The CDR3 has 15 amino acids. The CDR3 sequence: CASSPQAQSSYEQYF. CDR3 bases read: TGTGCCAGCTCACCACAGGCTCAGAGCTCCTACGAG.

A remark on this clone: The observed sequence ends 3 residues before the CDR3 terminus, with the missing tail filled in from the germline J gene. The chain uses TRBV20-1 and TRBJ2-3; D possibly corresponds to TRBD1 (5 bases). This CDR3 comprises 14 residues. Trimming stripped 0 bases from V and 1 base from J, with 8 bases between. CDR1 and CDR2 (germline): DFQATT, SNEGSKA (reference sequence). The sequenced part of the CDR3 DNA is TGCAGTGCTAGAGACGACAGCCGCACAGATACG. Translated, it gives CSARDDSRTDT. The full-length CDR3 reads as CSARDDSRTDTQYF.

Partial CDR3 DNA: TGTGCCAGCAGTGAAACAACGCTCTATGGC. Residues: CASSETTLYG. The full-length CDR3 reads as CASSETTLYGYTF. The V gene is TRBV6-1, the J gene TRBJ1-2; D unclear. With the read ending 3 residues before the CDR3 end, the germline J gene is used to fill in that end. Trimming removed 2 bases from V and 4 bases from J, with 8 bases in between. CDR3 size: 13 residues. From germline, CDR1 is MNHNS and CDR2 SASEGT.